Shown below are 17 T cell receptor beta chains from a single sample sequenced in a study of T cells in Graves' hyperthyroidism and ophthalmopathy. The TCR beta CDR3 regions underwent amplification using RNA transcripts as the source. An initial round of RT-PCR targeting the TCR CDR3 relied on the HTBI primer set. Each CDR3 protein is one row after TCRdb ran MiXCR on the multiplex PCR reads. The sample lists 360,000 or so distinct CDR3 sequences, roughly 15% seen once, with about 21% in the top ten. The sample consisted of blood. All receptors derive from a woman aged 55-70 years with Graves' ophthalmopathy.

The chain couples TRBV10-3 to TRBJ2-7; D uncertain. The V and J ends lost 6 bases and 0 bases respectively, with 3 bases between them. The CDR3 runs to 11 residues. From germline, CDR1 is ENHRY and CDR2 SYGVKD. CDR3 sequence reads: CAIRGSYEQYF. The DNA of the CDR3 is TGTGCCATCAGGGGCTCCTACGAGCAGTACTTC.

This clonotype was seen at least ten times. The chain links TRBV5-1 to TRBJ2-1; D gene ambiguous. The V and J ends lost 0 bases and 0 bases respectively, with 10 bases between them. In germline, CDR1 is SGHRS, CDR2 YFSETQ. This CDR3 is 16 amino acids long. CDR3 loop: CASSLAAKSSYNEQFF. DNA for the CDR3: TGCGCCAGCAGCTTGGCAGCGAAAAGCTCCTACAATGAGCAGTTCTTC.

With respect to this clonotype: A much larger clone lies a single base off, so this may be a read error. The CDR3 DNA sequence: TGTGCCAGCAGATACGACAGGGGACGAAACACTGAAGCTTTCTTT. This translates into CASRYDRGRNTEAFF. This sequence joins TRBV12-3 or TRBV12-4 and TRBJ1-1; 8 nucleotides match TRBD1. The V segment lost 6 bases and the J segment 2 bases; nucleotides outside the gene matches: 8. This CDR3 has 15 amino acids.

This clonotype has only a few counts. The chain links TRBV4-1 to TRBJ1-5, with a weak D call TRBD1 (6 bases). Germline assignment: CDR1 MGHRA and CDR2 YSYEKL. The CDR3 loop spans 19 amino acids. V was pared by 0 bases and J by 1 base, with 19 bases between. The CDR3 DNA reads as TGCGCCAGCAGCCAAGATTCCCCCGACAGGATTGGGAGCAATCAGCCCCAGCATTTT. Its protein is CASSQDSPDRIGSNQPQHF.

This clonotype was seen many times. This rearrangement joins TRBV28 to TRBJ2-7; 8 bases are shared with TRBD1. Germline lookup yields CDR1 MDHEN and CDR2 SYDVKM. The CDR3 runs 15 residues. The ends lost 10 bases at V and 2 bases at J; junction bases unmatched: 13. CDR3 protein: CAISQGTGKTYEQYF. The CDR3 region has the DNA TGTGCCATCTCCCAGGGGACAGGAAAAACCTACGAGCAGTACTTC.

This clonotype showed up many times. The rearrangement joins TRBV3-1 to TRBJ2-2; D may correspond to TRBD1 or TRBD2 (5 bases each). Trimming pared 4 bases from V and 1 base from J, leaving 16 bases between. This CDR3 has 17 residues. The germline gives CDR1 LGHDT, CDR2 YNNKEL (reference sequence). The CDR3 protein is CASSPYGAPRNTGELFF. The DNA for the CDR3 is TGTGCCAGCAGCCCGTACGGGGCCCCAAGGAACACCGGGGAGCTGTTTTTT.

This clonotype was detected many times. This chain's CDR3 is CASSAANEQFF. CDR3 in DNA: TGTGCCAGCAGCGCAGCAAATGAGCAGTTCTTC. The rearrangement links TRBV7-2 to TRBJ2-1; D call uncertain. Germline values: CDR1 SGHTA, CDR2 FQGNSA. The CDR3 is made up of 11 amino acids. The V end was cut by 5 bases, the J end by 7 bases, with 6 bases between.

CDR3 DNA sequence: TGCGCCAGCAGCCCGCAGGCGTCGGGCAACGAGCAGTACTTC. It encodes CASSPQASGNEQYF. V gene TRBV5-1 combines with J gene TRBJ2-7; D not resolved. The germline V gene encodes CDR1 SGHRS and CDR2 YFSETQ. There are 14 residues in the CDR3. Trimming pared 4 bases from V and 5 bases from J, leaving 16 bases between.

The chain links TRBV7-2 to TRBJ2-7; unclear D gene. V dropped 1 base and J dropped 2 bases, with 12 bases sitting between them. Germline V gene lookup returns CDR1 SGHTA and CDR2 FQGNSA. The CDR3 length is 15 residues. The chain's CDR3 is CASSLGRSETYEQYF. In DNA, the CDR3 is TGTGCCAGCAGCTTAGGGCGCAGTGAAACCTACGAGCAGTACTTC.

This clonotype was detected ten times or more. The chain recombines TRBV20-1 with TRBJ2-5; 11 bases fit TRBD2. Germline V gives CDR1 DFQATT, CDR2 SNEGSKA (reference sequence). This CDR3 comprises 18 residues. V was pared by 5 bases and J by 1 base, with 15 bases of the junction left unmatched. The CDR3 DNA follows: TGCAGTGCTGGACCGGGACTAGCGGATTTCTTGACCCAAGAGACCCAGTACTTC. This translates into CSAGPGLADFLTQETQYF.

The V gene is TRBV5-1, the J gene TRBJ2-5; TRBD1 or TRBD2 may be the D gene (5 bases each). V shed 4 bases and J shed 2 bases, with 12 bases lying between them. The CDR3 covers 14 residues. CDR1 SGHRS and CDR2 YFSETQ come from the germline V gene. The CDR3 DNA reads TGCGCCAGCAGCCGGGACGGCGGGCAAGAGACCCAGTACTTC. Protein sequence: CASSRDGGQETQYF.

This clonotype has ten or more counts. The chain employs TRBV20-1 and TRBJ2-7; the D gene is possibly TRBD1 (6 bases). The CDR3 length is 14 residues. Trimming left V 2 bases short and J 4 bases short, with 15 bases between. Per the germline V gene, CDR1 is DFQATT and CDR2 is SNEGSKA (reference sequence). CDR3 DNA: TGCAGTGCTAGACCCGGGACACAAATTTACGAGCAGTACTTC. Translating it yields CSARPGTQIYEQYF.

This rearrangement joins TRBV20-1 to TRBJ2-2; tentatively, D is TRBD1 (7 bases). This CDR3 has 14 residues. Looked up from germline, CDR1 is DFQATT and CDR2 is SNEGSKA (reference sequence). V lost 3 bases and J 5 bases, leaving 13 bases between the germline ends. The CDR3 DNA is TGCAGTGCTAGTTGGCAGGGGGGAACCGGGGAGCTGTTTTTT. This encodes CSASWQGGTGELFF.

The V and J genes are TRBV4-2 and TRBJ2-2; 9 nucleotides line up with TRBD2. Trimming took 1 base from V and 4 from J; bases not matched to a gene: 10. Germline V CDR1 and CDR2: LGHNA, YNFKEQ. The CDR3 contains 18 residues. CDR3 amino acids: CASSQGRIGGLATGELFF. In DNA form, the CDR3 reads TGTGCCAGCAGCCAAGGGCGTATAGGGGGACTAGCCACCGGGGAGCTGTTTTTT.

The table lists this clonotype with a few counts. A junction boundary mismatches the germline segment, possibly from a read error. The rearrangement joins TRBV28 to TRBJ1-2; 9 bases are shared with TRBD1. Germline lookup yields CDR1 MDHEN and CDR2 SYDVKM. CDR3 length: 16 residues. The CDR3 here is CAGRQGGRTGAYGYTF. The CDR3 coding sequence is TGTGCCGGCAGACAGGGGGGGCGGACCGGAGCCTATGGCTACACCTTC.

V gene TRBV12-3 or TRBV12-4 combines with J gene TRBJ2-2; the match to TRBD2 covers 14 bases. After removal of 6 bases from V and 1 base from J, the junction contained 10 bases not matched to a gene. This CDR3 comprises 19 residues. The CDR3 protein is CASSPHGLAGGWNTGELFF. The CDR3 bases are TGTGCCAGCAGCCCACATGGACTAGCGGGAGGTTGGAACACCGGGGAGCTGTTTTTT.

This clonotype was counted between two and nine times. The V call is TRBV7-3, the J call TRBJ2-3; TRBD1 or TRBD2 may be the D gene (5 bases each). This CDR3 has 12 residues. The V gene lost 6 bases and the J gene lost 6 bases, with 10 bases spanning the gap. Germline V gives CDR1 SGHTA, CDR2 FQGTGA. CDR3 sequence: CASRADTDTQYF. The CDR3 region has the DNA TGTGCCAGCAGAGCGGACACCGATACGCAGTATTTT.